This record covers a single T cell receptor (beta chain). The data originate from a study of blood T cell repertoires in COVID-19. Trimming removed 6 bases from V and 11 bases from J, with 17 bases in between. CDR1 is SGHTS and CDR2 is YDEGEE in the germline V gene. The CDR3 covers 12 residues. The table came from immunoSEQ multiplex PCR; TCRdb's copy has only in-frame clones and leaves some out. The table shows some 40,000 clones, with under 85% occurring only once. Sequenced material: peripheral blood. The clonotype comes from an elderly woman with acute or convalescent COVID-19. The chain links TRBV5-8 to TRBJ1-2, with D maybe TRBD1 (5 bases). CDR3 residues: CASNIVQGTYTF. The CDR3 nucleotides are TGTGCCAGCAACATAGTCCAGGGAACTTACACCTTC.